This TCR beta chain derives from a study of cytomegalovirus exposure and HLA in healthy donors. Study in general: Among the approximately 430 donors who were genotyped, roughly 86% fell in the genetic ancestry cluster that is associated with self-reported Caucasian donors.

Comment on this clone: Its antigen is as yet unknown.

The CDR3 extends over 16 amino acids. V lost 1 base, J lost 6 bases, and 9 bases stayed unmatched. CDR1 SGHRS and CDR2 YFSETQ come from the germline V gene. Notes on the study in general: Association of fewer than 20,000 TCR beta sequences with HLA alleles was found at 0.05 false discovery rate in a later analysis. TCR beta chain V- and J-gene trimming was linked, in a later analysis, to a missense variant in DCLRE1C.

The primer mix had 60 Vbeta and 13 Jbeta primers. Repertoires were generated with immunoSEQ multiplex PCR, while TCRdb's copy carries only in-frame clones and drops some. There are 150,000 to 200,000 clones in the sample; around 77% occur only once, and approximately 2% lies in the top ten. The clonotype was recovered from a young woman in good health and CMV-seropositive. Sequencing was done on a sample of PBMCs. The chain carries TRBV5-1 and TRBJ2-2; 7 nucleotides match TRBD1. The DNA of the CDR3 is TGCGCCAGCAGCTTGTTTGAGACAGGGTTCGCCGGGGAGCTGTTTTTT. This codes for CASSLFETGFAGELFF.